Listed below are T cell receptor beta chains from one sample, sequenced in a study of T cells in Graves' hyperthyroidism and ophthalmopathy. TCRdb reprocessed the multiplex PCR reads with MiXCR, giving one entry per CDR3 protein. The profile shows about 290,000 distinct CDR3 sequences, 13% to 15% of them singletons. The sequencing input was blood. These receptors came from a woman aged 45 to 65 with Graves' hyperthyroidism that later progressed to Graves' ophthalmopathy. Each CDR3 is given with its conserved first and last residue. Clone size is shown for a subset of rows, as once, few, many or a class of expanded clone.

CDR3: CASSLNAGGPYEQYF
size: many
V: TRBV7-3
J: TRBJ2-7

CDR3: CASSLGGPGYGYTF
size: -
V: TRBV13
J: TRBJ1-2

CDR3: CSARPLWTGGDYGYTF
size: many
V: TRBV20-1
J: TRBJ1-2

CDR3: CASGLMEGGSTEAFF
size: -
V: TRBV7-2
J: TRBJ1-1

CDR3: CASYDPIDSIYEQYF
size: many
V: TRBV6-1
J: TRBJ2-7

CDR3: CASSPQLTRGNNEQFF
size: -
V: TRBV4-2
J: TRBJ2-1

CDR3: CASSLLEAAYLSSSGNTIYF
size: many
V: TRBV12-3/TRBV12-4
J: TRBJ1-3

CDR3: CASSPGGGMDGYTF
size: many
V: TRBV6-1
J: TRBJ1-2

CDR3: CASSGATTYEQYF
size: many
V: TRBV3-1
J: TRBJ2-7

CDR3: CASSPDIGERGMNTEAFF
size: many
V: TRBV7-9
J: TRBJ1-1

CDR3: CASSSLIFRVRGTDTQYF
size: many
V: TRBV27
J: TRBJ2-3

CDR3: CASSQDLAFSSTDTQYF
size: many
V: TRBV14
J: TRBJ2-3

CDR3: CASSIPTGLAESGELFF
size: -
V: TRBV19
J: TRBJ2-2

CDR3: CASSLGTSGDQETQYF
size: many
V: TRBV7-8
J: TRBJ2-5

CDR3: CSARLPDSTGELFF
size: few
V: TRBV20-1
J: TRBJ2-2

CDR3: CASSLPRTGTYEQYF
size: many
V: TRBV28
J: TRBJ2-7

CDR3: CSAPGQGYNEQFF
size: few
V: TRBV29-1
J: TRBJ2-1

CDR3: CASSVVIGQFNPRIGFF
size: many
V: TRBV9
J: TRBJ1-1

CDR3: CAISGPPEAHYSYEQYF
size: many
V: TRBV10-3
J: TRBJ2-7

CDR3: CASSPEMRETQYF
size: many
V: TRBV18
J: TRBJ2-5